Described below is a single T cell receptor beta chain sequence and its context. Other nucleotide sequences from this sample produce the same CDR3. This sample was included in a study of blood T cell repertoires in COVID-19. Assay used: immunoSEQ multiplex PCR; TCRdb lists only in-frame clones, some missing. The sample includes 310,000 or so clones, around 85% of them seen just once. Germline CDR1 and CDR2: LGHNA and YSLEER. CDR3 length equals 15 residues. Trimming cost V 1 base and J 4 bases; bases outside gene matches: 6. The chain links TRBV4-3 to TRBJ2-7; TRBD2 matches at 8 bases. The TCR sequence derives from a woman aged 40 to 49 who had recovered from COVID-19. Sequencing was done on a sample of PBMCs or T cells enriched from blood (not recorded which). The chain's CDR3 is CASSQGLAGAYEQYF. The DNA of the CDR3 is TGCGCCAGCAGCCAAGGTCTAGCGGGCGCATACGAGCAGTACTTC.